The 18 T cell receptor beta chains reported below all come from one sample, sequenced in a study of CD8 T cells in Susac syndrome. Random hexamers were used to reverse transcribe the RNA input (roughly 0.5 to 1 ug). One entry per CDR3 protein results from TCRdb running MiXCR on the immunoSEQ multiplex PCR reads. The sample lists 400,000 to 550,000 distinct CDR3 sequences; around 85% were seen once. Sample: CD8+ T cells from PBMCs. Every receptor here comes from a human donor with multiple sclerosis.

The chain has TRBV6-1 and TRBJ2-7; TRBD2 aligns across 8 bases. The germline gives CDR1 MNHNS, CDR2 SASEGT. The J segment lost 3 bases and the V segment lost 1 base, leaving 11 bases of the junction unmatched. The CDR3 sequence is 17 residues long. The CDR3 sequence: CASSEDPPSGGGYEQYF. The CDR3 DNA follows: TGTGCCAGCAGTGAAGACCCCCCCAGCGGGGGAGGCTACGAGCAGTACTTC.

The chain combines TRBV30 with TRBJ2-1; no definite D call. With 0 bases removed from V and 9 bases from J, the gap between germline ends came to 6 bases. The CDR3 runs 11 residues. CDR1 and CDR2 from the germline V gene are GTSNPN and SVGIG (reference sequence). The DNA for the CDR3 is TGTGCCTGGAGTGTACGAGGTGAGCAGTTCTTC. This sequence encodes CAWSVRGEQFF. The whole variable domain, filled in from reference TRBV30 and TRBJ2-1, reads SQTIHQWPATLVQPVGSPLSLECTVEGTSNPNLYWYRQAAGRGLQLLFYSVGIGQISSEVPQNLSASRPQDRQFILSSKKLLLSDSGFYLCAWSVRGEQFFGPGTRLTVL.

V is TRBV6-5 and J is TRBJ2-2; TRBD1 is a possible D gene (6 bases). CDR3 size: 15 residues. Per germline, CDR1 MNHEY and CDR2 SVGAGI. Between the trimmed V and J ends, which lost 6 bases and 1 base, there was a span of 12 bases. CDR3 DNA: TGTGCCAGCAGCCATACGACAGGGAACACCGGGGAGCTGTTTTTT. Residues: CASSHTTGNTGELFF.

The rearrangement links TRBV25-1 to TRBJ1-2; a possible D gene is TRBD1 (6 bases). The CDR3 covers 15 residues. The V end lost 3 bases, the J end lost 4 bases, and 15 bases lay between the germline ends. Germline V lookup: CDR1 MGHDK, CDR2 SYGVNS. Written as DNA, the CDR3 is TGTGCCAGCAGTGATACGCAGGGGCTCTTCTATGGCTACACCTTC. Its protein product is CASSDTQGLFYGYTF.

The V and J genes are TRBV27 and TRBJ2-7; the D is unclear. The CDR3 runs 16 residues. The V gene lost 4 bases and the J gene lost 2 bases, with 18 bases spanning the gap. The V gene's germline CDR1 is MNHEY and CDR2 SMNVEV (reference sequence). The CDR3: CASSSLPVQSPYEQYF. The CDR3 region has the DNA TGTGCCAGCAGTTCCCTCCCGGTCCAGTCGCCCTACGAGCAGTACTTC.

The J gene is TRBJ2-1, the V gene TRBV27; D gene uncertain. V was pared by 7 bases and J by 1 base, with 11 bases between. CDR1 and CDR2 from the germline V gene are MNHEY and SMNVEV (reference sequence). This CDR3 is built from 14 residues. The CDR3 coding sequence is TGTGCCAGCATCGACACTCGTTCCTACAATGAGCAGTTCTTC. It yields the protein CASIDTRSYNEQFF.

The J gene is TRBJ2-1, the V gene TRBV3-1; D possibly corresponds to TRBD2 (5 bases). This CDR3 contains 16 residues. Looked up from germline, CDR1 is LGHDT and CDR2 is YNNKEL (reference sequence). V was cut by 1 base and J by 0 bases, with 10 bases left in between. The CDR3 DNA reads as TGTGCCAGCAGCCAAGGAATGGGGAGCTCCTACAATGAGCAGTTCTTC. It is translated as CASSQGMGSSYNEQFF.

This chain joins TRBV27 and TRBJ1-1; 7 nucleotides agree with TRBD1. The ends lost 7 bases at V and 4 bases at J; junction bases unmatched: 9. The germline gives CDR1 MNHEY, CDR2 SMNVEV (reference sequence). The CDR3 runs to 14 residues. DNA of the CDR3: TGTGCCAGCACCGGGCAGGGGGGATCCACTGAAGCTTTCTTT. Translated: CASTGQGGSTEAFF.

The rearrangement links TRBV14 to TRBJ1-2; D unclear. Per the germline V gene, CDR1 is SGHDN and CDR2 is FVKESK. This CDR3 spans 14 amino acids. Trimming took 0 bases from V and 5 from J, leaving 10 bases between them. This chain's CDR3 is CASSQDRATYGYTF. The DNA for the CDR3 is TGTGCCAGCAGCCAAGATCGGGCAACGTATGGCTACACCTTC.

The V call is TRBV6-6, the J call TRBJ2-7, with TRBD1 as a possible D gene (6 bases). V shed 2 bases and J shed 1 base, with 15 bases lying between them. Germline V CDR1 and CDR2: MNHNY, SVGAGI (reference sequence). The CDR3 spans 16 residues. CDR3 coding DNA: TGTGCCAGCAGTTACAAGTCAGGGGCTCCTTCCTACGAGCAGTACTTC. Protein product: CASSYKSGAPSYEQYF.

The table lists this clonotype with a few counts. The V gene is TRBV27, the J gene TRBJ2-2, with D hard to call. The V end lost 2 bases, the J end lost 4 bases, and 5 bases lay between the germline ends. Looked up from germline, CDR1 is MNHEY and CDR2 is SMNVEV (reference sequence). The CDR3 spans 13 residues. CDR3 nucleotides: TGTGCCAGCAGTTTAGCCATCACCGGGGAGCTGTTTTTT. Encoded protein: CASSLAITGELFF.

This chain joins TRBV13 and TRBJ1-1, with a possible D match to TRBD1 (5 bases). The length of the CDR3 is 13 residues. Trimming took 7 bases from V and 4 from J, leaving 13 bases between them. Germline CDR1 is PRHDT and CDR2 is FYEKMQ (reference sequence). In DNA, the CDR3 is TGTGCCAGCACCACGGGGGGTGGCACTGAAGCTTTCTTT. It specifies CASTTGGGTEAFF. The variable domain in full, with the rest retrieved from reference TRBV13 and TRBJ1-1, is AAGVIQSPRHLIKEKRETATLKCYPIPRHDTVYWYQQGPGQDPQFLISFYEKMQSDKGSIPDRFSAQQFSDYHSELNMSSLELGDSALYFCASTTGGGTEAFFGQGTRLTVV.

This clonotype was detected once. This rearrangement joins TRBV4-1 to TRBJ1-1, with unresolved D. V dropped 2 bases and J dropped 3 bases, with 4 bases sitting between them. The CDR3 is 12 amino acids. CDR1 MGHRA and CDR2 YSYEKL come from the germline V gene. The CDR3, as DNA: TGCGCCAGCAGCCAAACCTACACTGAAGCTTTCTTT. Residues: CASSQTYTEAFF.

The gene calls are TRBV3-1 and TRBJ1-2, with 9 bases identical to TRBD1. The CDR3 is 13 amino acids. Germline V lookup: CDR1 LGHDT, CDR2 YNNKEL (reference sequence). V lost 4 bases to trimming and J lost 8 bases; unmatched junction nucleotides: 5. CDR3 protein: CASSPGQGPGYTF. CDR3 sequence (DNA): TGTGCCAGCAGCCCCGGACAGGGGCCGGGCTACACCTTC.

The J gene is TRBJ2-7, the V gene TRBV9; TRBD1 aligns across 10 bases. The CDR3 is 16 residues long. V shed 0 bases, J shed 3 bases, and the junction held 6 bases outside the gene matches. Germline assignment: CDR1 SGDLS and CDR2 YYNGEE. The CDR3 DNA sequence: TGTGCCAGCAGCGTAGGGGGGACAGGGGAATTCTACGAGCAGTACTTC. Translated, it gives CASSVGGTGEFYEQYF.

The chain has TRBV6-6 and TRBJ2-7; TRBD1 or TRBD2 may be the D gene (5 bases each). The CDR3 is 14 residues long. Germline V CDR1 and CDR2: MNHNY, SVGAGI (reference sequence). The V gene lost 7 bases and the J gene lost 2 bases, with 15 bases spanning the gap. Here the CDR3 reads CASKNDVGAYEQYF. CDR3 DNA sequence: TGTGCCAGCAAGAACGATGTGGGGGCCTACGAGCAGTACTTC.

The V call is TRBV27, the J call TRBJ2-1; TRBD1 is a possible D gene (6 bases). The germline V and J ends were trimmed by 6 bases and 5 bases, with 20 bases remaining between them. Germline assignment: CDR1 MNHEY and CDR2 SMNVEV (reference sequence). The CDR3 has 16 amino acids. CDR3 sequence reads: CASSLRTATIHNEQFF. CDR3 coding DNA: TGTGCCAGCAGCCTCCGGACAGCGACCATCCACAATGAGCAGTTCTTC.

V gene TRBV2 combines with J gene TRBJ2-7; TRBD2 agrees at 12 bases. CDR1 is SNHLY, CDR2 FYNNEI, per germline. The junction had 6 bases not matched to a gene; V was cut back by 6 bases and J by 0 bases. This CDR3 has 16 residues. CDR3 bases: TGTGCCAGCAGGGTGACTAGCGGGGGATACTCCTACGAGCAGTACTTC. This encodes CASRVTSGGYSYEQYF.